This T cell receptor (beta chain) was sequenced in a study of vaccination effects on CD4 cells after COVID-19. Study results and caveats: Healthy vaccinees' vaccine-induced clones included only 1 of 255 that recognized common cold coronaviruses. After vaccination, at late timepoints, clones induced by infection and by vaccine contracted markedly.

With the ViraFEST assay, the study expanded antigen-specific CD4+ T cells using viral peptide pools, then sequenced them. Following culture for roughly 10 days, CD4+ T cells were isolated. Participants received two doses of either the BNT162b2 or mRNA-1273 vaccine. Researchers reported culturing 2 million to 2.5 million PBMC in each well, adding 8 to 10 IU/ml IL-2 and about 9.5 ug/ml peptides. The V end lost 2 bases, the J end lost 8 bases, and 12 bases lay between the germline ends. The germline gives CDR1 LGHDT, CDR2 YNNKEL (reference sequence). The CDR3 consists of 13 residues. TCRdb's copy holds only in-frame clones and misses some; the assay was immunoSEQ multiplex PCR. The sample has about 30,000 clones, roughly four fifths seen once. A remark on this clone: Its target is unknown.

The sequences come from CD4+ T cells from PBMCs cultured with HCoV-OC43 spike peptides, collected after COVID-19 vaccination. Subset defined: HCoV-OC43 spike overlapping peptide pool stimulation. The source of this sequence is a human donor who received a COVID-19 vaccine. This chain links TRBV3-1 (or the pseudogene TRBV3-2) with TRBJ1-2; D possibly corresponds to TRBD1 (5 bases). CDR3 residues: CASSQYVHRGYTF. The CDR3 DNA follows: TGTGCCAGCAGCCAATATGTCCACAGGGGCTACACCTTC.